This T cell receptor (beta chain) was sequenced in a study of control samples from healthy donors and cancer patients. Only in-frame clones appear in the TCRdb table, and some are missing; sequencing was by immunoSEQ multiplex PCR. The repertoire includes around 92,000 clones, around 82% of them detected once, and 1.5% to 2.5% sits in the top ten. The V and J ends lost 2 bases and 7 bases, in that order; junction bases with no gene match: 5. The CDR3 has 14 residues. The germline V gene has CDR1 SQVTM and CDR2 ANQGSEA. This receptor was identified in a man aged 60 to 69 in good health. The chain links TRBV29-1 to TRBJ2-1, with TRBD2 matching over 10 bases. Sequenced material: blood. The CDR3 reads CSVELASGGNEQFF. CDR3 DNA: TGCAGCGTTGAACTGGCTAGCGGGGGTAATGAGCAGTTCTTC.